The 12 T cell receptor beta chains below were found in one sample sequenced in a study of radiation and T cells in renal cell carcinoma. The time point: baseline pretreatment blood. Treatment of the sample: 15 Gy SBRT to primary tumor, nephrectomy 4 weeks later. The data were produced by immunoSEQ multiplex PCR, yet TCRdb's version contains in-frame clones alone and is incomplete. Of about 160,000 clones in the sample, 88% were seen once. The sample in question was blood, obtained from a patient whose treatment included radiotherapy and nephrectomy. Every receptor here comes from a woman aged 70 to 79 with renal cell carcinoma.

The rearrangement links TRBV5-1 to TRBJ2-7; 7 bases map to TRBD1. Trimming took 4 bases from V and 4 from J; bases not matched to a gene: 8. CDR1 and CDR2 from the germline V gene are SGHRS and YFSETQ. The CDR3 sequence is 14 residues long. CDR3 sequence (DNA): TGCGCCAGCAGCGTGGAGACAGGGTTGTACGAGCAGTACTTC. Translating it yields CASSVETGLYEQYF.

The chain employs TRBV29-1 and TRBJ1-5, with 10 bases identical to TRBD1. J gave up 5 bases and V 6 bases, and 4 bases lay outside the gene matches. Per germline, CDR1 SQVTM and CDR2 ANQGSEA. This CDR3 spans 13 amino acids. The DNA of the CDR3 is TGCAGCGTCAGGACAGGGGGGGATCAGCCCCAGCATTTT. Translation gives CSVRTGGDQPQHF. Full variable domain (missing parts from reference TRBV29-1 and TRBJ1-5): SAVISQKPSRDICQRGTSLTIQCQVDSQVTMMFWYRQQPGQSLTLIATANQGSEATYESGFVIDKFPISRPNLTFSTLTVSNMSPEDSSIYLCSVRTGGDQPQHFGDGTRLSIL.

V gene TRBV9 combines with J gene TRBJ2-7; 9 bases are a match to TRBD2. V lost 0 bases to trimming and J lost 3 bases; unmatched junction nucleotides: 4. The CDR3 length is 15 residues. Germline V CDR1 and CDR2: SGDLS, YYNGEE. The CDR3 loop reads CASSVGAGGRYEQYF. The CDR3 DNA is TGTGCCAGCAGCGTAGGAGCGGGGGGCCGCTACGAGCAGTACTTC.

This chain uses TRBV5-4 with TRBJ1-2, with 9 positions matching TRBD1. The CDR3 has 17 residues. Germline V lookup: CDR1 SGHNT, CDR2 YYREEE (reference sequence). With V trimmed by 1 base and J by 4 bases, 11 bases remained unmatched. CDR3 amino acids: CASSLPLVGTGSYGYTF. Written as DNA, the CDR3 is TGTGCCAGCAGCTTGCCCCTGGTGGGGACAGGGAGCTATGGCTACACCTTC.

The chain uses TRBV5-1 and TRBJ2-5, with 7 bases aligning to TRBD1. V dropped 3 bases and J dropped 2; count of bases not matched to a gene: 10. The CDR3 runs 16 residues. Germline V CDR1 and CDR2: SGHRS, YFSETQ. The CDR3 sequence: CASSWGLGTVQETQYF. CDR3 bases: TGCGCCAGCAGCTGGGGCCTCGGGACAGTTCAAGAGACCCAGTACTTC.

The chain has TRBV7-3 and TRBJ2-3, with 10 positions matching TRBD2. The CDR3 contains 16 residues. The germline CDR1 and CDR2 sequences are SGHTA and FQGTGA. The ends lost 5 bases at V and 1 base at J; junction bases unmatched: 6. As DNA, the CDR3 is TGTGCCAGCAGCGCCACTAGCGGGGTGGGCACAGATACGCAGTATTTT. Protein product: CASSATSGVGTDTQYF. The full variable domain, completed using reference TRBV7-3 and TRBJ2-3, is GAGVSQTPSNKVTEKGKYVELRCDPISGHTALYWYRQSLGQGPEFLIYFQGTGAADDSGLPNDRFFAVRPEGSVSTLKIQRTERGDSAVYLCASSATSGVGTDTQYFGPGTRLTVL.

V usage is TRBV2 and J usage is TRBJ2-5; TRBD1 aligns across 7 bases. The V gene's germline CDR1 is SNHLY and CDR2 FYNNEI. This CDR3 contains 13 residues. The J segment lost 8 bases and the V segment lost 6 bases, leaving 9 bases of the junction unmatched. The CDR3 loop reads CASRLTGEGTQYF. For the CDR3, the DNA is TGTGCCAGCAGACTCACAGGGGAAGGAACCCAGTACTTC.

The rearrangement uses TRBV19 and TRBJ2-2, with 7 nucleotides matching TRBD1. This CDR3 comprises 13 residues. J lost 5 bases, V lost 6 bases, and 3 bases had no gene match. Germline V gene data show CDR1 as LNHDA and CDR2 as SQIVND (reference sequence). This chain's CDR3 is CASRARGTGELFF. The CDR3 DNA reads TGTGCCAGTAGAGCCAGGGGGACCGGGGAGCTGTTTTTT.

The V call is TRBV28, the J call TRBJ2-5; 8 nucleotides line up with TRBD2. The CDR3 contains 15 residues. V gave up 3 bases and J gave up 5 bases; unmatched junction bases: 8. Germline V CDR1 and CDR2: MDHEN, SYDVKM. CDR3 residues: CASSFVAGREETQYF. The CDR3 nucleotides are TGTGCCAGCAGTTTCGTGGCCGGGAGGGAGGAGACCCAGTACTTC.

CDR3 in DNA: TGTGCCAGCAGCTTATTAGGGGACAACGTTGAAGCTTTCTTT. Residues: CASSLLGDNVEAFF. V is TRBV7-6 and J is TRBJ1-1; TRBD1 might be the D (6 bases). V lost 2 bases and J lost 7, with 14 bases in between. Germline V gene sequence: CDR1 SGHVS, CDR2 FNYEAQ. This CDR3 has 14 amino acids.

The chain employs TRBV7-2 and TRBJ1-1, with TRBD1 identical over 9 bases. Germline CDR1 and CDR2: SGHTA and FQGNSA. The trim removed 7 bases at V and 4 bases at J, leaving 7 bases unmatched. The CDR3 loop spans 14 amino acids. This CDR3 is CASTLGQGFTEAFF. CDR3 in DNA: TGTGCCAGCACCTTGGGACAGGGTTTCACTGAAGCTTTCTTT.

The chain combines TRBV2 with TRBJ2-5; 11 positions agree with TRBD1. This CDR3 is built from 14 residues. J lost 7 bases, V lost 4 bases, and 5 bases had no gene match. The germline V gene has CDR1 SNHLY and CDR2 FYNNEI. CDR3 sequence: CASSGTGGAGTQYF. In nucleotides, the CDR3 is TGTGCCAGCAGTGGGACAGGGGGCGCGGGGACCCAGTACTTC.